Listed below are T cell receptor beta chains from one sample, sequenced in a study of blood T cells in healthy people across ages. In TCRdb, the 5' RACE reads were re-called with MiXCR into one record per CDR3 protein. The sample has 1.5 million to 2 million distinct CDR3 sequences; roughly 49% are singletons. The sequenced sample was blood. These receptors all come from a woman aged 40 to 50 in good health. The CDR3 runs from the conserved cysteine through the conserved F or W. D genes are given only for firm matches. Expanded clones get a size class; other rows say once, few or many, or leave the size out.

>17|NA|TRBJ2-4|TRBV28|TRBD2
CASSLRPSGAAKNIQYF
TGTGCCAGCAGTTTACGGCCTAGCGGGGCAGCCAAAAACATTCAGTACTTC
>16|few|TRBJ2-5|TRBV5-1|TRBD2
CASSLEGTKYRETQYF
TGCGCCAGCAGCTTGGAAGGGACTAAATATCGAGAGACCCAGTACTTC
>14|NA|TRBJ2-1|TRBV7-2|NA
CASSLAPVNNEQFF
TGTGCCAGCAGCTTAGCACCGGTAAACAATGAGCAGTTCTTC
>13|NA|TRBJ2-1|TRBV7-3|NA
CASSLSPSREQFF
TGTGCCAGCAGCTTATCCCCCTCACGGGAGCAGTTCTTC
>13|NA|TRBJ2-1|TRBV2|TRBD2
CASRPGTSDERFF
TGTGCCAGCAGACCAGGGACTAGCGACGAGCGGTTCTTC
>16|few|TRBJ2-1|TRBV13|TRBD2
CASSLGSLAGYNEQFF
TGTGCCAGCAGCTTAGGTTCGCTAGCGGGGTACAATGAGCAGTTCTTC
>12|few|TRBJ2-5|TRBV20-1|NA
CSARTDQETQYF
TGCAGTGCTAGGACAGACCAAGAGACCCAGTACTTC
>15|once|TRBJ2-7|TRBV27|TRBD1
CASRPLTGDKDEQYF
TGTGCCAGCAGGCCCCTCACAGGGGATAAGGACGAGCAGTACTTC
>13|few|TRBJ1-2|TRBV4-2|NA
CASSPMKQGGYTF
TGTGCCAGCAGCCCAATGAAACAGGGCGGCTACACCTTC
>13|NA|TRBJ2-7|TRBV4-1|NA
CASSQDFGGGQYF
TGCGCCAGCAGCCAAGATTTCGGGGGTGGGCAGTACTTC
>13|NA|TRBJ2-6|TRBV6-6|NA
CATQRPGANVLTF
TGTGCCACACAAAGGCCTGGGGCCAACGTCCTGACTTTC
>16|few|TRBJ2-4|TRBV12-3/TRBV12-4|NA
CASSKQGTGAKNIQYF
TGTGCCAGCAGCAAGCAGGGCACGGGAGCCAAAAACATTCAGTACTTC
>14|NA|TRBJ2-5|TRBV7-2|TRBD2
CASSPGTSVETQYF
TGTGCCAGCAGCCCAGGGACTAGCGTAGAGACCCAGTACTTC
>14|NA|TRBJ2-7|TRBV5-1|NA
CASSFDRRYNEQYF
TGCGCCAGCAGCTTCGACAGGCGATACAATGAGCAGTACTTC
>14|few|TRBJ2-3|TRBV10-3|TRBD2
CAISEGLAADTQYF
TGTGCCATCAGTGAGGGACTAGCGGCAGATACGCAGTATTTT
>15|NA|TRBJ2-3|TRBV29-1|TRBD1
CSVEGGDRGTDTQYF
TGCAGCGTTGAAGGGGGGGACAGGGGCACAGATACGCAGTATTTT
>15|once|TRBJ2-5|TRBV5-1|TRBD1
CASSTTGVPETVPYF
TGCGCCAGCAGCACTACAGGGGTCCCTGAGACTGTGCCGTACTTC
>15|NA|TRBJ2-1|TRBV7-2|TRBD2
CASGLGGGQGNEQFF
TGTGCCAGCGGCTTAGGCGGGGGGCAGGGCAATGAGCAGTTCTTC
>14|NA|TRBJ2-5|TRBV20-1|TRBD2
CSRPSGPYQETQYF
TGCAGTCGACCTAGCGGGCCGTACCAAGAGACCCAGTACTTC
>18|NA|TRBJ1-5|TRBV20-1|TRBD1
CSARGGGVNYDSNQPQHF
TGCAGTGCTAGAGGAGGGGGCGTAAATTACGATAGCAATCAGCCCCAGCATTTT
>16|NA|TRBJ1-5|TRBV28|NA
CANSELGQRGNQPQHF
TGTGCCAACAGTGAGTTGGGGCAGAGGGGCAATCAGCCCCAGCATTTT
>15|NA|TRBJ1-2|TRBV12-3/TRBV12-4|TRBD1
CASSFFWDRGDGYTF
TGTGCCAGCAGTTTTTTTTGGGACAGGGGAGATGGCTACACCTTC
>13|NA|TRBJ2-3|TRBV29-1|TRBD2
CSSGRASTDTQYF
TGCAGCTCTGGGAGGGCTAGCACAGATACGCAGTATTTT
>14|few|TRBJ1-5|TRBV5-6|NA
CASSLVTGNQPQHF
TGTGCCAGCAGCTTGGTCACAGGGAATCAGCCCCAGCATTTT
>14|few|TRBJ1-2|TRBV10-3|TRBD1
CAISSKTGFDGYTF
TGTGCCATCAGTTCTAAGACAGGGTTTGATGGCTACACCTTC
>16|NA|TRBJ2-1|TRBV7-3|TRBD1
CASSLKSATGWNEQFF
TGTGCCAGCAGCTTAAAGTCAGCGACAGGGTGGAATGAGCAGTTCTTC
>15|few|TRBJ2-5|TRBV5-1|TRBD1
CASTNPGQGKETQYF
TGCGCCAGCACAAATCCGGGACAGGGAAAAGAGACCCAGTACTTC
>13|NA|TRBJ2-7|TRBV11-3|NA
CASSLDGDYEQYF
TGTGCCAGCAGCTTAGACGGAGACTACGAGCAGTACTTC
>17|NA|TRBJ2-3|TRBV4-3|NA
CASSQESRGQGQDTQYF
TGCGCCAGCAGCCAAGAATCCCGCGGGCAGGGTCAAGATACGCAGTATTTT
>14|NA|TRBJ2-5|TRBV20-1|TRBD1
CSARRTGSLETQYF
TGCAGTGCCCGAAGGACAGGGTCGCTAGAGACCCAGTACTTC